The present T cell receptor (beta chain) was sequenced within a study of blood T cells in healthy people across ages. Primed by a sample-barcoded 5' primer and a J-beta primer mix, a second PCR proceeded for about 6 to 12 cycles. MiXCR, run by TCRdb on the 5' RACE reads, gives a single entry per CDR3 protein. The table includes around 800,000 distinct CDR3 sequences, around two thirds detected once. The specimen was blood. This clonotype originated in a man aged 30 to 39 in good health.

The CDR3 protein is CSANQGSTEKLFF. The CDR3 coding sequence is TGCAGCGCGAATCAGGGGAGTACTGAAAAACTGTTTTTT. The genes are TRBV29-1 and TRBJ1-4, with a possible D match to TRBD1 (6 bases). V lost 7 bases and J lost 7, with 16 bases in between. From germline, CDR1 is SQVTM and CDR2 ANQGSEA. CDR3 length: 13 amino acids.